A selection of T cell receptor beta chains follows, all from one sample in a study of Tregs in tolerant kidney transplant recipients. Profiling relied on immunoSEQ multiplex PCR, and the TCRdb table lists in-frame clones only, not all of them. The sample shows 75,000 to 80,000 clones, roughly 90% of them seen only once. Here the sequenced sample was Tregs from blood, taken before the transplant. These receptors all come from a human donor who received a combined kidney and bone marrow transplant. Each CDR3 is given with its conserved first and last residue. A D gene is named only where the DNA matches it firmly. For some rows the clone size is stated as once, few or many, or as a class when expanded; others skip it.

d_gene,v_gene,j_gene,abundance,CDR3aa,CDR3nt
TRBD2,TRBV4-2,TRBJ2-1,once,CASSGLAGANNEQFF,TGTGCCAGCAGCGGACTAGCGGGAGCTAACAATGAGCAGTTCTTC
NA,TRBV7-9,TRBJ1-5,NA,CASSLIGQPQHF,TGTGCCAGCAGCTTAATAGGTCAGCCCCAGCATTTT
NA,TRBV6-1,TRBJ2-2,NA,CASSEGDLGTGELFF,TGTGCCAGCAGTGAAGGGGACCTAGGTACCGGGGAGCTGTTTTTT
NA,TRBV5-1,TRBJ2-7,NA,CASSLVTASSEQYF,TGCGCCAGCAGCTTGGTAACGGCTTCCTCCGAGCAGTACTTC
TRBD2,TRBV30,TRBJ2-1,NA,CAWSFSGSNSGEQFF,TGTGCCTGGAGTTTTAGCGGGAGTAACTCAGGCGAGCAGTTCTTC
TRBD2,TRBV18,TRBJ2-7,once,CASSPSGTSGRYPYEQYF,TGTGCCAGCTCACCCTCCGGGACTAGCGGGAGGTACCCCTACGAGCAGTACTTC
NA,TRBV27,TRBJ2-5,NA,CASKREPTSETQYF,TGTGCCAGCAAAAGGGAGCCGACCAGCGAGACCCAGTACTTC
NA,TRBV7-8,TRBJ2-2,NA,CASSLAWSGGELFF,TGTGCCAGCAGCTTAGCGTGGTCTGGGGGGGAGCTGTTTTTT
TRBD2,TRBV19,TRBJ2-1,NA,CAASSGLTFNEQFF,TGTGCCGCCTCTAGCGGGCTCACCTTCAATGAGCAGTTCTTC
TRBD1,TRBV28,TRBJ1-4,NA,CASSPPEGANEKLFF,TGTGCCAGCAGTCCCCCAGAGGGGGCAAATGAAAAACTGTTTTTT
NA,TRBV6-1,TRBJ2-7,NA,CASSEISYEQYF,TGTGCCAGCAGTGAAATAAGCTACGAGCAGTACTTC
NA,TRBV5-5,TRBJ1-5,NA,CASSIRVNQPQHF,TGTGCCAGCAGCATCAGGGTCAATCAGCCCCAGCATTTT
NA,TRBV30,TRBJ2-1,once,CAWSVLAARGQDEQFF,TGTGCCTGGAGTGTACTGGCTGCCCGGGGGCAAGATGAGCAGTTCTTC